Below, one T cell receptor beta chain is given with its context. Its antigen is unidentified. The data derive from a study of T cells after yellow fever vaccination. One entry per CDR3 protein results from TCRdb running MiXCR on the 5' RACE reads. The sample includes 300,000 or so distinct CDR3 sequences, about 4% of them seen just once. CDR1 LNHDA and CDR2 SQIVND come from the germline V gene (reference sequence). V lost 0 bases and J lost 8; bases outside the gene matches: 3. The CDR3 loop spans 13 amino acids. Study findings and constraints: After the booster, approximately 96% of CD4 and 88% of CD8 primary-response clones were re-detected.

The rearrangement links TRBV19 to TRBJ1-1; TRBD1 matches 7 bases. The clonotype comes from a man younger than 35 who received the YFV17D yellow fever vaccine. The sequencing here drew on PBMCs, taken 5 days after the yellow fever booster vaccination. The CDR3 region has the DNA TGTGCCAGTAGTATAGAGAGGGGGCCAGAAGCTTTCTTT. Translating it yields CASSIERGPEAFF. Full variable domain (missing parts from reference TRBV19 and TRBJ1-1): DGGITQSPKYLFRKEGQNVTLSCEQNLNHDAMYWYRQDPGQGLRLIYYSQIVNDFQKGDIAEGYSVSREKKESFPLTVTSAQKNPTAFYLCASSIERGPEAFFGQGTRLTVV.